Following are 12 T cell receptor beta chains from one sample sequenced in a study of blood T cell repertoires in COVID-19. Sequencing was performed with immunoSEQ multiplex PCR; in TCRdb, only in-frame clones are kept and a portion is missing. The sample contains about 76,000 clones, over 70% of which appear only once. The specimen sequenced was peripheral blood. Receptors originate from a man between 50 and 59 years old with active COVID-19.

There are many counts of this clone. The rearrangement links TRBV5-1 to TRBJ1-1; 8 positions agree with TRBD1. The junction had 4 bases not matched to a gene; V was cut back by 4 bases and J by 2 bases. Germline CDR1 SGHRS, CDR2 YFSETQ. The CDR3 is 14 amino acids. The CDR3 reads CASSPGQGNTEAFF. CDR3 bases: TGCGCCAGCAGCCCAGGACAGGGAAACACTGAAGCTTTCTTT.

The CDR3 coding sequence is TGTGCCAGCAGCTTAGACCCTTCAGACTACGAGCAGTACTTC. Its translation is CASSLDPSDYEQYF. V and J are TRBV7-2 and TRBJ2-7; D is undetermined. CDR1 and CDR2 from the germline V gene are SGHTA and FQGNSA. This CDR3 is built from 14 residues. V lost 1 base to trimming and J lost 3 bases, with 10 bases between them.

This clone appeared once. J is TRBJ1-1 and V is TRBV3-1 (or the pseudogene TRBV3-2); 10 bases agree with TRBD1. V dropped 5 bases and J dropped 8; count of bases not matched to a gene: 2. The CDR3 length is 12 residues. Germline V gene data show CDR1 as LGHDT and CDR2 as YNNKEL (reference sequence). CDR3 nucleotides: TGTGCCAGCAGCAAGGACAGGGGGGAAGCTTTCTTT. It encodes CASSKDRGEAFF.

This clone appeared once. The rearrangement links TRBV5-5 to TRBJ2-7; 8 nucleotides match TRBD1. V trimming: 5 bases; J trimming: 3 bases; junction bases outside the gene matches: 7. The CDR3 sequence is 14 residues long. In germline, CDR1 is SGHKS, CDR2 YYEKEE (reference sequence). CDR3: CASRVTTGGYEQYF. CDR3 DNA: TGTGCCAGCAGGGTGACCACAGGGGGCTACGAGCAGTACTTC. The whole variable domain, filled in from reference TRBV5-5 and TRBJ2-7, reads DAGVTQSPTHLIKTRGQQVTLRCSPISGHKSVSWYQQVLGQGPQFIFQYYEKEERGRGNFPDRFSARQFPNYSSELNVNALLLGDSALYLCASRVTTGGYEQYFGPGTRLTVT.

This clone was seen a single time. This chain joins TRBV7-2 and TRBJ2-5; D is perhaps TRBD2 (6 bases). The V end lost 1 base, the J end lost 4 bases, and 13 bases lay between the germline ends. The CDR3 has 15 amino acids. In germline, CDR1 is SGHTA, CDR2 FQGNSA. The CDR3 region has the DNA TGTGCCAGCAGCTTAGGGAATGGGGGAGGAGAGACCCAGTACTTC. Its translation: CASSLGNGGGETQYF.

V gene TRBV28 combines with J gene TRBJ1-4; weak D call: TRBD1 (5 bases). The CDR3 has 14 residues. The germline V gene encodes CDR1 MDHEN and CDR2 SYDVKM. Trimming removed 5 bases from V and 7 bases from J, with 14 bases in between. CDR3 DNA sequence: TGTGCCAGCAGTCAGCAGGGTTATTCTGAAAAACTGTTTTTT. Amino acid sequence: CASSQQGYSEKLFF.

CDR3 region: CASSVRDRGPYEQYF. In DNA, the CDR3 is TGTGCCAGCAGTGTCCGGGACAGGGGGCCCTACGAGCAGTACTTC. The chain links TRBV6-2 or TRBV6-3 to TRBJ2-7; 12 positions agree with TRBD1. Germline CDR1 reads MNHEY; CDR2 reads SVGEGT. V lost 5 bases and J lost 2; bases outside the gene matches: 4. The CDR3 has 15 amino acids.

The gene calls are TRBV10-3 and TRBJ2-1; TRBD2 aligns across 10 bases. The CDR3 runs to 14 residues. The V gene end was trimmed by 7 bases and the J gene end by 4 bases; junction bases not matched to a gene: 4. Germline lookup yields CDR1 ENHRY and CDR2 SYGVKD. The CDR3 spells CAIKELAGYNEQFF. Here the CDR3 DNA reads TGTGCCATCAAAGAACTAGCGGGATACAATGAGCAGTTCTTC.

This chain connects TRBV7-2 to TRBJ2-2; D perhaps matches TRBD2 (5 bases). Germline CDR1 SGHTA, CDR2 FQGNSA. CDR3 size: 14 residues. V lost 1 base and J 8 bases, leaving 11 bases between the germline ends. The CDR3: CASSLEARGGELFF. The CDR3 coding sequence is TGTGCCAGCAGCTTAGAGGCCCGGGGAGGGGAGCTGTTTTTT. The complete variable domain, with remaining parts taken from reference TRBV7-2 and TRBJ2-2, reads GAGVSQSPSNKVTEKGKDVELRCDPISGHTALYWYRQSLGQGLEFLIYFQGNSAPDKSGLPSDRFSAERTGGSVSTLTIQRTQQEDSAVYLCASSLEARGGELFFGEGSRLTVL.

The chain is built from TRBV6-5 and TRBJ2-7; 7 bases line up with TRBD1. Germline-derived CDR1 and CDR2 are MNHEY and SVGAGI. V was clipped by 6 bases and J by 0 bases; unmatched bases: 8. The CDR3 contains 15 residues. The CDR3 nucleotides are TGTGCCAGCAGGAACCGGGACAGAAGCTCCTACGAGCAGTACTTC. Its protein is CASRNRDRSSYEQYF.

V is TRBV29-1 and J is TRBJ1-2; 9 bases map to TRBD1. The V gene end was trimmed by 2 bases and the J gene end by 4 bases; junction bases not matched to a gene: 2. The CDR3 totals 13 residues. Germline values: CDR1 SQVTM, CDR2 ANQGSEA. The CDR3 nucleotides read TGCAGCGTTGAAACAGGGGGCCCCTATGGCTACACCTTC. It translates to CSVETGGPYGYTF.

J is TRBJ1-3 and V is TRBV28, with D hard to call. V dropped 3 bases and J dropped 8 bases, with 14 bases sitting between them. This CDR3 spans 14 amino acids. Germline V lookup: CDR1 MDHEN, CDR2 SYDVKM. The CDR3 bases are TGTGCCAGCAGTTTTGGTCGTCTGTCGGACACCATATATTTT. This gives the protein CASSFGRLSDTIYF.